This T cell receptor (beta chain) was sequenced for a study of cytomegalovirus exposure and HLA in healthy donors. Study-level background: The same platform as the approximately 660 first-cohort repertoires was used for the roughly 130 validation repertoires, a later analysis reported. Study observations and caveats: As confirmed in vitro, three CMV-associated chains were specific for CMV antigens. Cytomegalovirus-associated TCR beta chains were listed, numbering some 150.

Notes on this clone: Its antigen is unknown.

The V gene end was trimmed by 1 base and the J gene end by 11 bases; junction bases not matched to a gene: 8. Germline CDR1 and CDR2: MNHNS and SASEGT. The CDR3 runs to 15 residues. Profiled with immunoSEQ multiplex PCR; TCRdb holds only in-frame clones, not every one. This table has about 240,000 clones, roughly 86% appearing once. The rearrangement joins TRBV6-1 to TRBJ1-4; 9 bases match TRBD1. Sequencing input: PBMCs. The TCR comes from a woman between 25 and 40 years old in good health and CMV-seropositive. CDR3 coding DNA: TGTGCCAGCAGTGAAGTCGGACAGGGGATGCGGAAACTGTTTTTT. Translation gives CASSEVGQGMRKLFF.